This T cell receptor (beta chain) was captured by sequencing in a study of shared clonotypes between healthy human individuals. Study-level background: Plates per donor: three CD4 naive, three CD4 memory, two CD8 naive, one CD8 memory.

The CDR3 length is 17 residues. Trimming removed 6 bases from V and 4 bases from J; junction bases left unmatched: 11. Per the germline V gene, CDR1 is MRHNA and CDR2 is SNTAGT. For sorted subsets, approximately 0.2 ug DNA per replicate equaled about 31,000 T cell genomes. This table comes from immunoSEQ multiplex PCR, and its TCRdb copy is limited to in-frame clones, with some not included. The table lists about 640,000 clones, 72% of them singletons, with under 2% in the top ten. The origin of this receptor is a woman aged 25 to 45 in good health. The sequenced sample consisted of memory CD4+ T cells sorted from blood. Subset in this sample: CD45RA-negative fraction. The genes are TRBV6-4 and TRBJ2-3; 12 positions agree with TRBD2. The CDR3 protein is CASRPWASGRAADTQYF. In DNA, the CDR3 is TGTGCCAGCAGACCATGGGCTAGCGGGAGGGCCGCAGATACGCAGTATTTT.